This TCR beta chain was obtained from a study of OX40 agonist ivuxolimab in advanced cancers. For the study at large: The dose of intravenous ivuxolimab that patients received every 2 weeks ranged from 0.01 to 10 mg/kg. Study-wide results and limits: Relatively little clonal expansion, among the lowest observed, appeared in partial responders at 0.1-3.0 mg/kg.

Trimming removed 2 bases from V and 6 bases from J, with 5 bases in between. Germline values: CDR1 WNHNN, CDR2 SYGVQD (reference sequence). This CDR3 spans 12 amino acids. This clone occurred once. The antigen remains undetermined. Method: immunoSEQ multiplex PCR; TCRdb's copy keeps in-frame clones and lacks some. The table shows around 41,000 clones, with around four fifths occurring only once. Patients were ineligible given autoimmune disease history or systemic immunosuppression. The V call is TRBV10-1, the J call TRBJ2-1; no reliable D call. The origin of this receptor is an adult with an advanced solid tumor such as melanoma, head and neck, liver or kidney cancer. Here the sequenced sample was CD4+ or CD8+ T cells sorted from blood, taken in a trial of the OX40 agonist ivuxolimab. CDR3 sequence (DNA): TGCGCCAGCAGTGAGGGGTTCAATGAGCAGTTCTTC. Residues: CASSEGFNEQFF.